This T cell receptor (beta chain) comes out of a study of T cell responses to AZD1222 COVID-19 vaccine. Study-level results: Just a handful of AZD1222 recipients were seropositive at baseline. Vaccine-associated CD4 TCRs spanned spike, dominant at 160-218 and 743-854. When two AZD1222 doses had been given, Spike-specific TCR breadth and depth rose. As reported, nearly half of all spike-specific TCRs target variant regions that are unmutated.

The CDR3 covers 15 residues. After removal of 4 bases from V and 1 base from J, the junction contained 6 bases not matched to a gene. Germline V CDR1 and CDR2: LNHDA, SQIVND (reference sequence). As for this clone: Its antigen remains unidentified.

Sequenced by immunoSEQ multiplex PCR; TCRdb stores in-frame clones only, minus some. The sample lists more than 95,000 clones; more than 70% were seen once. This chain uses TRBV19 with TRBJ2-7, with TRBD2 identical over 8 bases. This sequence originates from an adult in good health. Source: peripheral blood, taken on day 0 of AZD1222 vaccination. In DNA form, the CDR3 reads TGTGCCAGTAGTACGGGACTAGGGGCATCCTACGAGCAGTACTTC. Its protein is CASSTGLGASYEQYF.